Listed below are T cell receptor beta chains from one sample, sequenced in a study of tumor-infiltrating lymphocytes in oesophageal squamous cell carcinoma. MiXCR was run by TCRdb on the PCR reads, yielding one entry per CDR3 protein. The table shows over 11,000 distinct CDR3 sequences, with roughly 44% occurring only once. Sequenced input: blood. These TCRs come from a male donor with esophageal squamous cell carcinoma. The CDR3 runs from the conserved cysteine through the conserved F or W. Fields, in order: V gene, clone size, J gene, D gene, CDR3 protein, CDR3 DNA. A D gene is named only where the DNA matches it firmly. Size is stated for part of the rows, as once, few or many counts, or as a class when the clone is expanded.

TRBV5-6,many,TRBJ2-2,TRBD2,CASSLVPGGTGELFF,TGTGCCAGCAGCTTGGTACCGGGAGGCACCGGGGAGCTGTTTTTT
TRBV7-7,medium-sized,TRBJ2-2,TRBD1,CASSLTGGDTGELFF,TGTGCTAGCAGCTTGACAGGGGGCGACACCGGGGAGCTGTTTTTT
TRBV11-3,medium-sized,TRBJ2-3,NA,CASSFRRGNADTQYF,TGTGCCAGCAGCTTCAGAAGGGGGAATGCAGATACGCAGTATTTT
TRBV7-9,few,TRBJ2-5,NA,CASSLGPTGLGWETQYF,TGTGCCAGCAGTTTGGGGCCCACGGGGCTAGGTTGGGAGACCCAGTACTTC
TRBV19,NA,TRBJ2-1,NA,CASSIARGNEQFF,TGTGCCAGTAGTATAGCCAGGGGTAATGAGCAGTTCTTC
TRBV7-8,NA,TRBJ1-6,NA,CASSLLGSSPLHF,TGTGCCAGCAGCTTACTGGGGAGCTCACCCCTCCACTTT
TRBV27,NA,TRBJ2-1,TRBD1,CASSPLIDRGDETQFF,TGTGCCAGCAGTCCCTTGATAGACAGGGGGGATGAGACCCAGTTCTTC
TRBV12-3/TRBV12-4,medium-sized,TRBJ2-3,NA,CASIPGYGGGSSSGTDTQYF,TGTGCCAGCATTCCGGGTTACGGAGGGGGGTCGTCATCTGGCACAGATACGCAGTATTTT
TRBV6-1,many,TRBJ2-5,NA,CASSDELGQYF,TGTGCCAGCAGCGACGAACTTGGACAGTACTTC
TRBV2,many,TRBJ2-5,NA,CASSDGALADQETQYF,TGTGCCAGCAGTGACGGGGCGTTAGCTGACCAAGAGACCCAGTACTTC
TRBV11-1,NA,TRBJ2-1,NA,CASSLPGIGNEQFF,TGTGCCAGCAGCTTGCCGGGAATAGGTAATGAGCAGTTCTTC
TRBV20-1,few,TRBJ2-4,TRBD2,CSAAQPLAGGSKNIQYF,TGCAGTGCTGCCCAGCCCCTAGCGGGAGGCTCTAAAAACATTCAGTACTTC
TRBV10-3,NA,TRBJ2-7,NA,CAISGGPLYEQYF,TGTGCCATCAGTGGAGGGCCCCTCTACGAGCAGTACTTC
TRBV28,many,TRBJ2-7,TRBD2,CASSWAGVGEQYF,TGTGCCAGCAGTTGGGCGGGAGTAGGCGAGCAGTACTTC
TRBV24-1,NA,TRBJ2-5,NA,CATAEQLQETQYF,TGTGCCACCGCGGAGCAGCTACAAGAGACCCAGTACTTC
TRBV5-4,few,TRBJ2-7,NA,CASSFMGEIFEQYF,TGTGCCAGCAGCTTTATGGGAGAGATTTTCGAGCAGTACTTC
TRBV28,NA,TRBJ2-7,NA,CASSPPDSYEQYF,TGTGCCAGCAGCCCCCCGGACAGCTACGAGCAGTACTTC
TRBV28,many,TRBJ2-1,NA,CASSSRNDREQFF,TGTGCCAGCAGTTCTCGGAACGACCGTGAGCAGTTCTTC
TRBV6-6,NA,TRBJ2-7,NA,CASSSGPSFAEQYF,TGTGCCAGCAGTTCCGGACCATCCTTCGCCGAGCAGTACTTC
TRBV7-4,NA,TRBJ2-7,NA,CASSLAGDEQYF,TGTGCCAGCAGCTTAGCTGGGGACGAGCAGTACTTC
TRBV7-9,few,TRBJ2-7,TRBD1,CASSFFLFVTSKDRAYEQYF,TGTGCCAGCAGCTTTTTCCTCTTTGTGACCTCGAAGGACAGGGCCTACGAGCAGTACTTC
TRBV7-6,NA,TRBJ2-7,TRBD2,CASSQLAGSSYEQYF,TGTGCCAGCAGCCAACTAGCGGGGAGCTCCTACGAGCAGTACTTC
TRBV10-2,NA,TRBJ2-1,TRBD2,CASSVVAGFYNEQFF,TGCGCCAGCAGTGTGGTAGCGGGATTCTACAATGAGCAGTTCTTC
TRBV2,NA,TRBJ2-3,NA,CASSLDLGDTQYF,TGTGCCAGCAGTTTAGATTTAGGGGATACGCAGTATTTT
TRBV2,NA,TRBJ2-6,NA,CASSEAWQTGANVLTF,TGTGCCAGCAGTGAAGCGTGGCAGACTGGGGCCAACGTCCTGACTTTC
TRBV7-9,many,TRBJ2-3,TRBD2,CASSIYILAGVSPGSVTQYF,TGTGCCAGCAGCATATACATACTAGCGGGAGTCTCCCCCGGTAGTGTTACGCAGTATTTT
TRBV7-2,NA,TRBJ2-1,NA,CASSLVSLEQFF,TGTGCCAGCAGCTTAGTCTCTCTTGAGCAGTTCTTC
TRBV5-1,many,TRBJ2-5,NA,CASSLGGVPQETQYF,TGCGCCAGCAGCTTGGGGGGAGTTCCCCAAGAGACCCAGTACTTC
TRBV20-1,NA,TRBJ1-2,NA,CSASKGIRGYTF,TGCAGTGCTAGTAAGGGAATTCGCGGCTACACCTTC
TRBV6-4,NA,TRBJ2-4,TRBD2,CASSDAGGEYNEQYF,TGTGCCAGCAGTGACGCGGGAGGGGAATACAATGAGCAGTACTTC
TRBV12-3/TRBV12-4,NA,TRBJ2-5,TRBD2,CASSVGGTQETQYF,TGTGCCAGCAGTGTCGGGGGGACCCAAGAGACCCAGTACTTC
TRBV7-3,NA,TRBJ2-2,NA,CASSLSAAGHTGELFF,TGTGCCAGCAGCTTAAGCGCGGCGGGGCACACCGGGGAGCTGTTTTTT
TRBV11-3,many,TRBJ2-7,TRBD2,CASSLARTSGNPRGTYEQYF,TGTGCCAGCAGCTTAGCCCGGACTAGCGGGAACCCCCGGGGGACCTACGAGCAGTACTTC
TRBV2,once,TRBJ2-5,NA,CASSTGETQYF,TGTGCCAGCAGTACGGGGGAGACCCAGTACTTC
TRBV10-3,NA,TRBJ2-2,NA,CAISENLTGELFF,TGTGCCATCAGTGAGAACCTTACCGGGGAGCTGTTTTTT
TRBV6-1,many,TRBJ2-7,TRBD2,CASSEARWVAGASYEQYF,TGTGCCAGCAGTGAAGCACGATGGGTAGCGGGAGCGTCCTACGAGCAGTACTTC
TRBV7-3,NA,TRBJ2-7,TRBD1,CASSLSGQGYEQYF,TGTGCCAGCAGCTTAAGCGGACAGGGGTACGAGCAGTACTTC
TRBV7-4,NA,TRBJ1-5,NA,CASSLATNQPQHF,TGTGCCAGCAGCTTAGCTACCAATCAGCCCCAGCATTTT
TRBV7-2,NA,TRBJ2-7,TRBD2,CASSFSGTRNEQYF,TGTGCCAGCAGCTTTAGCGGGACCCGGAACGAGCAGTACTTC
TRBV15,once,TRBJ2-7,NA,CATSREGRVGEQYF,TGTGCCACCAGCAGAGAGGGTAGAGTAGGCGAGCAGTACTTC
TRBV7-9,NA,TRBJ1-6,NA,CASSSPGYEQYF,TGTGCCAGCAGCTCGCCGGGCTACGAGCAGTACTTT
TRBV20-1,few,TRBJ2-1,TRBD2,CSQTGLAAKQGNEQFF,TGCAGCCAAACGGGGCTAGCGGCCAAACAAGGCAATGAGCAGTTCTTC
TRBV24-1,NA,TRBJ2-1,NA,CATSDPRDGIYNEQFF,TGTGCCACCAGTGATCCCCGGGACGGAATCTACAATGAGCAGTTCTTC
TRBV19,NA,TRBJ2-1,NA,CASSIAGLNEQFF,TGTGCCAGTAGTATAGCGGGTTTGAATGAGCAGTTCTTC
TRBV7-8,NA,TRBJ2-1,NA,CASSIKGPPGVEQFF,TGTGCCAGCAGCATTAAGGGCCCTCCGGGCGTTGAGCAGTTCTTC
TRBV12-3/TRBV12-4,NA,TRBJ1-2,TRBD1,CASSARQGDYGYTF,TGTGCCAGCAGTGCCCGACAGGGCGACTATGGCTACACCTTC
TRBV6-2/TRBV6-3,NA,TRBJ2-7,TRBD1,CASSSTTGARYEQYF,TGTGCCAGCAGCTCAACGACAGGGGCTAGATACGAGCAGTACTTC
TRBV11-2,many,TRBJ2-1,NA,CASSLLAYYNEQFF,TGTGCCAGCAGCTTACTAGCGTACTACAATGAGCAGTTCTTC